Below, one TCR beta chain is given with its context. The antigen remains undetermined. The entry originates in a study of neurological immune-mediated disorders. Trimming left V 2 bases short and J 6 bases short, with 19 bases between. The CDR3 is 15 residues long. From germline, CDR1 is GTSNPN and CDR2 SVGIG (reference sequence). Points from the study as a whole: Private repertoires in all groups were suggested by the finding that expanded clones across subjects shared no CDR3 amino acid sequences. When the repertoires were sorted by phylogenetic grouping, those of 18 of 34 multiple sclerosis patients ended up in one related-CDR3 cluster, a possible signature. The level of TCR clonal expansion was highest in patients with HTLV-1-associated myelopathy and lowest in multiple sclerosis, where it fell below the level seen in healthy controls.

Each TCR transcript was tagged with a 10-nucleotide random UMI during 5'RACE. TCRdb used MiXCR to reprocess the 5' RACE reads, holding one entry per CDR3 protein. The sample includes some 66,000 distinct CDR3 sequences, nearly 3.5% seen only once; the top ten take about 3.5%. The material sequenced was PBMCs. This receptor was obtained from a man aged 35 to 55 with multiple sclerosis. The V gene is TRBV30, the J gene TRBJ1-1, with a possible D match to TRBD1 (5 bases). CDR3 DNA: TGTGCCTGGAGTCGAGGGTGGGGGTTCGGTGCTGAAGCTTTCTTT. Its protein product is CAWSRGWGFGAEAFF.